A single sample is the source of the 9 T cell receptor beta chains below, sequenced in a study of blood T cell repertoires in COVID-19. The protocol was immunoSEQ multiplex PCR, while the TCRdb copy is restricted to in-frame clones and leaves out a portion. The data hold roughly 340,000 clones, with roughly 90% observed a single time. Sequenced sample: peripheral blood. All receptors come from a woman aged 70-85 years with COVID-19, enrolled during active disease.

The chain combines TRBV5-1 with TRBJ2-3; TRBD2 agrees at 8 bases. Germline assignment: CDR1 SGHRS and CDR2 YFSETQ. The CDR3 runs 15 residues. Trimming cost V 1 base and J 6 bases; bases outside gene matches: 7. The DNA for the CDR3 is TGCGCCAGCAGCTTGTTAGCGGGGTGGTCCGATACGCAGTATTTT. Protein product: CASSLLAGWSDTQYF. The full variable domain, in which reference TRBV5-1 and TRBJ2-3 provide the parts outside the CDR3, is KAGVTQTPRYLIKTRGQQVTLSCSPISGHRSVSWYQQTPGQGLQFLFEYFSETQRNKGNFPGRFSGRQFSNSRSEMNVSTLELGDSALYLCASSLLAGWSDTQYFGPGTRLTVL.

The chain couples TRBV28 to TRBJ1-2; D gene ambiguous. Trimming pared 5 bases from V and 6 bases from J, leaving 10 bases between. The germline CDR1 and CDR2 sequences are MDHEN and SYDVKM. CDR3 length: 12 residues. CDR3 sequence reads: CASSPGVNGYTF. The CDR3 DNA reads as TGTGCCAGCAGTCCCGGGGTTAATGGCTACACCTTC.

The chain recombines TRBV4-1 with TRBJ1-1; a weak D match, TRBD1 (6 bases). The CDR3 totals 13 residues. The germline V and J ends were trimmed by 4 bases and 7 bases, with 13 bases remaining between them. Per the germline V gene, CDR1 is MGHRA and CDR2 is YSYEKL. This chain's CDR3 is CASSPTGGVEAFF. CDR3 coding DNA: TGCGCCAGCAGCCCTACGGGGGGCGTTGAAGCTTTCTTT.

The V gene is TRBV24-1, the J gene TRBJ1-1, with 7 nucleotides matching TRBD1. This CDR3 region has 13 residues. The V and J ends lost 5 bases and 1 base, in that order; junction bases with no gene match: 0. The V gene's germline CDR1 is KGHDR and CDR2 SFDVKD. The CDR3 loop is CATSGQGNTEAFF. As DNA, the CDR3 is TGTGCCACCAGTGGACAGGGGAACACTGAAGCTTTCTTT.

This rearrangement joins TRBV5-6 to TRBJ2-5; 9 bases are shared with TRBD2. V was clipped by 1 base and J by 3 bases; unmatched bases: 4. CDR3 length equals 15 residues. Germline CDR1 reads SGHDT; CDR2 reads YYEEEE. DNA for the CDR3: TGTGCCAGCAGCTTGAGGCGGGGGGGCGAAGAGACCCAGTACTTC. Translated, it gives CASSLRRGGEETQYF.

This clone appeared once. J is TRBJ2-3 and V is TRBV29-1; a possible D gene is TRBD1 (5 bases). Trimming took off 8 bases at V and 0 bases at J, with 12 bases between the two ends. The CDR3 loop spans 13 amino acids. Per germline, CDR1 SQVTM and CDR2 ANQGSEA. The CDR3 region has the DNA TGCAGCTTCCGTGGGGCCAGCACAGATACGCAGTATTTT. This gives the protein CSFRGASTDTQYF.

This clone is a singleton in its sample. V is TRBV19 and J is TRBJ1-1; unclear D gene. This CDR3 spans 13 amino acids. V was shortened by 8 bases and J by 1 base, with 11 bases between the two germline ends. Germline assignment: CDR1 LNHDA and CDR2 SQIVND (reference sequence). The CDR3 DNA sequence: TGTGCCAGTTGGGAGAGGACGAACACTGAAGCTTTCTTT. Translating it yields CASWERTNTEAFF.

The chain joins TRBV6-2 or TRBV6-3 to TRBJ1-5; possibly TRBD1 for D (5 bases). Germline CDR1 reads MNHEY; CDR2 reads SVGEGT. CDR3 length: 16 amino acids. Trimming removed 0 bases at V and 3 bases at J, with 12 bases between. The CDR3 region has the DNA TGTGCCAGCAGTTACTCGGGGGGGTTTGCCAATCAGCCCCAGCATTTT. Amino acid sequence: CASSYSGGFANQPQHF.

V and J are TRBV4-3 and TRBJ1-5; D remains ambiguous. CDR3 length: 17 amino acids. Trimming removed 0 bases from V and 1 base from J, with 13 bases in between. The V gene's germline CDR1 is LGHNA and CDR2 YSLEER. The CDR3 bases are TGCGCCAGCAGCCAAGATTTGTTGCGAGGGAGCAATCAGCCCCAGCATTTT. Translation gives CASSQDLLRGSNQPQHF.